This TCR beta chain was sequenced for a study of blood T cell repertoires in COVID-19. Study overall: Specimens from acute and convalescent COVID-19 originated in the United States, Italy and Spain. PBMCs, B-cell-depleted T cells, or T cells provided the cDNA or gDNA that made up the material.

V lost 5 bases, J lost 5 bases, and 16 bases lay in between. The length of the CDR3 is 15 residues. Germline loops: CDR1 PRHDT, CDR2 FYEKMQ (reference sequence). Original data processing: Researchers report that nucleated cell counts were estimated from reference gene primer amplification. Here immunoSEQ multiplex PCR was the method, and the copy in TCRdb shows in-frame clones only, minus some. That table supplies the V and J calls and clone size; D and trimming were determined from the DNA. The sample records about 130,000 clones, around four fifths being singletons. The chain carries TRBV13 and TRBJ1-5; D is possibly TRBD1 (5 bases). Sequenced input: peripheral blood. The origin of this receptor is a human donor in a cohort sampled during active COVID-19. The CDR3 protein is CASSLGGVSDQPQHF. The CDR3 DNA is TGTGCCAGCAGCCTCGGGGGGGTAAGTGATCAGCCCCAGCATTTT.